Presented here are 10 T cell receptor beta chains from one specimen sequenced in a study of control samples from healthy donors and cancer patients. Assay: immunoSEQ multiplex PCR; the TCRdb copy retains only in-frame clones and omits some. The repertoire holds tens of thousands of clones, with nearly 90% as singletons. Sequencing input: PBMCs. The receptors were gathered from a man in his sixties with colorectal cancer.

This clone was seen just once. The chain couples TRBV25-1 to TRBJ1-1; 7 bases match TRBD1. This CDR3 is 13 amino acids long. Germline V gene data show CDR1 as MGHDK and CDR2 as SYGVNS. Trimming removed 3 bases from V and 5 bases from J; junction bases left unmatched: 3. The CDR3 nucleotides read TGTGCCAGCAGTGAGACAGGGTGGACTGAAGCTTTCTTT. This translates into CASSETGWTEAFF.

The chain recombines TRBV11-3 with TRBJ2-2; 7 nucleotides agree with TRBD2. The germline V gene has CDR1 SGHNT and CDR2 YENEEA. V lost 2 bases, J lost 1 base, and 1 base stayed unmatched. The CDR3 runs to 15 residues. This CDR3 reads CASSLWGGNTGELFF. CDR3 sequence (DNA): TGTGCCAGCAGCTTATGGGGGGGGAACACCGGGGAGCTGTTTTTT.

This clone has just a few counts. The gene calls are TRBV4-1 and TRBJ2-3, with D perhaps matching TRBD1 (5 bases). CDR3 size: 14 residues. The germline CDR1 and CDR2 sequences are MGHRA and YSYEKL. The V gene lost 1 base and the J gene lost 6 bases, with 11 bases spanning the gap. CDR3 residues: CASSQGLGVDTQYF. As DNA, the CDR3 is TGCGCCAGCAGCCAAGGTTTAGGGGTTGATACGCAGTATTTT.

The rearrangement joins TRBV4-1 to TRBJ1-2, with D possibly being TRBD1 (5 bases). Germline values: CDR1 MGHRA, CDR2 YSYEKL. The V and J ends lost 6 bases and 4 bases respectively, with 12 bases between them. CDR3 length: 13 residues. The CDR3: CASRSGNRYGYTF. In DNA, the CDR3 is TGCGCCAGCAGGTCAGGGAATCGCTATGGCTACACCTTC.

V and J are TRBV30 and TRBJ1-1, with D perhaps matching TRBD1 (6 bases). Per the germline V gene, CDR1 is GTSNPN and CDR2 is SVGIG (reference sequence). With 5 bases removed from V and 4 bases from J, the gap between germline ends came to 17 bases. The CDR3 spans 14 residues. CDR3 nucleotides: TGTGCCTGGTTGCCTCGGGGGGCCAGCACTGAAGCTTTCTTT. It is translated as CAWLPRGASTEAFF.

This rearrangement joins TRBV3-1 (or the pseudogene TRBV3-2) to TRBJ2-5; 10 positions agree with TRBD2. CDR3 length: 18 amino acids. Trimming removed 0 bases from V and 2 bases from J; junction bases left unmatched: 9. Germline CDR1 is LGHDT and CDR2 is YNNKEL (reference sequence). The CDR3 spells CASSQENTGTSEQETQYF. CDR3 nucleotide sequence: TGTGCCAGCAGCCAAGAGAACACCGGGACTAGCGAACAAGAGACCCAGTACTTC.

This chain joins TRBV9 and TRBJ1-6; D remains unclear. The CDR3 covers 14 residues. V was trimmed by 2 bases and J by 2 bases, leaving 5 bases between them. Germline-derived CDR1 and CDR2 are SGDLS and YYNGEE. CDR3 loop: CASSVGTYNSPLHF. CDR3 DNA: TGTGCCAGCAGCGTGGGGACCTATAATTCACCCCTCCACTTT.

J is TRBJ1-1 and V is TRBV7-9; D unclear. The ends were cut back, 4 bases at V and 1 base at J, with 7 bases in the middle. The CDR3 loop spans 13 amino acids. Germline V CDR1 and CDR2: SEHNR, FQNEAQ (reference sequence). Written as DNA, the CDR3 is TGTGCCAGCAGCTCCCCACAGAACACTGAAGCTTTCTTT. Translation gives CASSSPQNTEAFF.

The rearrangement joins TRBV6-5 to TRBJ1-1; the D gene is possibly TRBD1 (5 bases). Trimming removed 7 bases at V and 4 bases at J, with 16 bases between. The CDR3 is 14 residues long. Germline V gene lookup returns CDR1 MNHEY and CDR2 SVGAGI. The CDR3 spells CASIPGGAITEAFF. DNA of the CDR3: TGTGCCAGCATCCCGGGTGGGGCGATCACTGAAGCTTTCTTT.

This CDR3 reads CASSQSGGRDTEAFF. The CDR3 DNA is TGTGCCAGCAGCCAATCCGGGGGCAGGGACACTGAAGCTTTCTTT. The chain links TRBV3-1 (or the pseudogene TRBV3-2) to TRBJ1-1; TRBD1 might be the D (6 bases). The CDR3 has 15 amino acids. In germline, CDR1 is LGHDT, CDR2 YNNKEL (reference sequence). Trimming removed 2 bases at V and 3 bases at J, with 13 bases between.